Detailed here is one T cell receptor beta chain. This clonotype turned up a few times. The antigen it binds to is not known. No base-level quality is on record; no much larger clone is a single base apart. Synthesis of TCR cDNA relied on 5'RACE template switching, a step that introduced a universal primer site along with unique molecular identifiers. Priming of cDNA synthesis was performed from both the TCR alpha and TCR beta constant segments. Library amplification involved two PCR steps, and the second step added sample barcodes and sequencing adapters. Sequencing of the libraries was done on either Illumina HiSeq 2500 (2x100 bp) or NovaSeq (2x150 bp). The paper's processing steps were these. Demultiplexing of reads and collapsing into UMI consensus sequences were performed with MIGEC, and V(D)J alignment was carried out with MiXCR. Vaccine-responding clonotypes were defined with edgeR using replicate PBMC samples, requiring FDR below 0.01 and a log2 fold change above 5 up to day 15. Each bulk clonotype was labeled CD4 or CD8 based on which sequenced repertoire, CD4 or CD8, contained the clonotype at higher abundance. TCRdb reprocessed the public reads (quality trimming at Q25 with fastp, clone calling with MiXCR) and kept in-frame beta chains. All rows with the same CDR3 protein become a single entry with the most common DNA and genes. What appears here as the V and J calls and clone size reflects TCRdb's work, not the paper's. Here the sample has fewer than 350,000 distinct CDR3 sequences; 8.7% occur a single time. The ten most abundant clones make up over 15% of the sample.

Taken with the paper, the label for treatment or condition translates to: live attenuated yellow fever vaccine strain. Two biological replicates of bulk PBMCs were collected at each blood-draw timepoint. A standard Ficoll-Paque protocol was used to isolate PBMCs from peripheral blood. TriZol was used to extract RNA from bulk PBMCs, CD4 and CD8 fractions, and dextramer-positive and dextramer-negative fractions. The entry originates in a study of T cells after yellow fever vaccination (dated by TCRdb to 2018 to 2020). For the wider study: Libraries from fractions with low cell numbers were prepared with the SMART-Seq v4 Ultra Low Input RNA kit. To follow T-cell clones before and after both primary and booster YFV17D yellow fever vaccination, bulk TCR alpha and beta repertoires underwent longitudinal sequencing. Bulk PBMC replicates and cell subsets were isolated from blood drawn at multiple timepoints before and after both primary and secondary immunization. The cohort comprised two healthy male donors, one aged 18 to 29 and one aged 30 to 39 years.

Results the study describes overall, beyond this receptor: Computational filtering was required because FACS-sorted repertoires could contain abundant contaminating clonotypes from the bulk population. The secondary T-cell response was weaker than the primary response but faster, peaking on day 5 instead of day 15. Most clones expanded after primary vaccination were re-detected after the booster (96% of CD4 and around 86% of CD8), suggesting broad memory maintenance. A small share of clonotypes was detected in both CD4 and CD8 compartments, with the overlap likely arising from convergent recombination. The study included only two donors, which limits how far the findings can be generalized.

Taken from cysteine to phenylalanine, the CDR3 has 13 residues. Just the 39-base CDR3 DNA is kept, in frame starting at base 1. CDR1 is given as SEHNR and CDR2 as FQNEAQ, both from the germline V gene (reference sequence). V and J lose 2 bases and 6 bases, and a span of 10 bases separates them. The source material was PBMCs, sampled on the day of the first yellow fever vaccination. The receptor was derived from a man between 18 and 35 years old who received the YFV17D yellow fever vaccine. The chain was built from TRBV7-9 and TRBJ1-2, with TRBD1 perhaps the D gene, on 5 matching bases. The DNA sequence reads TGTGCCAGCAGCTTACAGGGATGGGATGGCTACACCTTC. Translated, it reads CASSLQGWDGYTF.